The clone carrying this T cell receptor beta chain showed up many times. Time point meaning: newly diagnosed GD, antithyroid drugs for less than 3 months. Generation of the TCR library employed RNA extracted from PBMCs. American Thyroid Association guidelines were used to diagnose Graves' disease. An approximately 10-milliliter sample of peripheral blood was drawn into EDTA tubes. Library construction for TCR beta used iRepertoire HTBI primers and Arm-PCR of CDR3 regions. MiXCR, run by TCRdb on the multiplex PCR reads, gives a single entry per CDR3 protein. The sample contains around 250,000 distinct CDR3 sequences, 15% to 20% of which appear only once. The sample originates from a study of regulatory T cells in long-lasting Graves disease. The J segment lost 5 bases and the V segment lost 4 bases, leaving 7 bases of the junction unmatched. Per germline, CDR1 SGHNT and CDR2 YYREEE (reference sequence). This CDR3 comprises 14 residues.

This same sample was also part of a study on T cells in Graves' hyperthyroidism and ophthalmopathy.

This clonotype was obtained from a young woman with Graves disease. The sample here was peripheral blood mononuclear cells (PBMCs), taken at new diagnosis, from a patient treated with antithyroid drugs. The chain couples TRBV5-4 to TRBJ1-2, with TRBD1 matching over 8 bases. The DNA for the CDR3 is TGTGCCAGCAGCCCCGGACAGGGCCTGTATGGCTACACCTTC. Translated: CASSPGQGLYGYTF.